This entry describes one T cell receptor (beta chain). Original data processing: By means of reference gene primer amplification, nucleated cell counts were estimated. Repertoires were generated with immunoSEQ multiplex PCR, while TCRdb's copy carries only in-frame clones and drops some. V and J calls and clone size are given by that table; D and trimming were obtained from the DNA. The data contain 65,000 to 95,000 clones, about 78% of them singletons. The data originate from a study of blood T cell repertoires in COVID-19. About the research overall: Samples taken during acute and convalescent COVID-19 were collected in the United States, Italy and Spain. PBMCs, B-cell-depleted T cells, or T cells provided the cDNA or gDNA that made up the material.

The sequenced sample was peripheral blood. This receptor was identified in a human donor in a cohort sampled during active COVID-19.

The CDR3 spells CSVERDGRVAFF. The CDR3 DNA follows: TGCAGCGTTGAAAGGGACGGGAGAGTCGCTTTCTTT. The V call is TRBV29-1, the J call TRBJ1-1; TRBD1 is a possible D gene (5 bases). CDR1 is SQVTM and CDR2 is ANQGSEA in the germline V gene. Trimming took 2 bases from V and 11 from J, leaving 15 bases between them. CDR3 length: 12 amino acids.